This TCR beta chain was captured by sequencing in a study of vaccination and CD4 T cells after COVID-19. Looking at the study overall: Stimulation of the cells used overlapping spike peptide pools from SARS-CoV-2 and from the common cold coronaviruses HCoV-NL63, HCoV-OC43 and HCoV-229E. Overall study findings and caveats: Relatively small numbers of convalescent patients were studied, with no early post-infection timepoints included.

A note on this clonotype: Its matching antigen is unknown.

J was trimmed by 3 bases and V by 0 bases; bases with no gene match: 9. The germline V gene encodes CDR1 SGDLS and CDR2 YYNGEE. The CDR3 has 18 residues. Treatment reported: roughly 11-day PBMC culture with coronavirus spike peptide pools or control peptides (ViraFEST assay). The Oncomine TCR Beta short-read assay sequenced DNA from cultured CD4+ T cells. TCRdb used MiXCR to reprocess the PCR reads, holding one entry per CDR3 protein. Of 7,500 to 9,500 distinct CDR3 sequences listed, around half were seen once; the top ten hold 20%. Sequencing used CD4+ T cells from blood, cultured in vitro. The chain uses TRBV9 and TRBJ2-3; 11 bases line up with TRBD2. The clonotype originates from a human donor who had recovered from COVID-19. The CDR3 region has the DNA TGTGCCAGCAGCGTAGGACTAGCGGGAACGGGAAAAACAGATACGCAGTATTTT. It yields the protein CASSVGLAGTGKTDTQYF.